This is a list of T cell receptor beta chains from one sample in a study of blood T cell repertoires in COVID-19. Only in-frame clones appear in the TCRdb table, and some are missing; sequencing was by immunoSEQ multiplex PCR. Of about 89,000 clones listed, 75% to 90% were seen once; the top ten hold 15%. Sequencing input: peripheral blood. The source is a male donor with acute or convalescent COVID-19. Each CDR3 is given with its conserved first and last residue. A D gene is named only where the DNA matches it firmly. Clone size, where shown, is once, few, many, or a class for clones that have expanded.

>TRBJ2-1|TRBV5-1|NA|NA
TGCGCCAGCAGCCAAGCTAATGAGCAGTTCTTC
CASSQANEQFF
>TRBJ1-1|TRBV30|NA|NA
TGTGCCTGGCTTCCGACAGCAGACACTGAAGCTTTCTTT
CAWLPTADTEAFF
>TRBJ1-5|TRBV19|TRBD1|NA
TGTGCCAGTGGGATGACAGGGTCCCGGTCTGATCAGCCCCAGCATTTT
CASGMTGSRSDQPQHF
>TRBJ2-7|TRBV28|NA|NA
TGTGCCAGCAGTCTAACAGGTTCCCACGAGCAGTACTTC
CASSLTGSHEQYF
>TRBJ2-2|TRBV28|NA|NA
TGTGCCAGCAGTTTGTCGGTCATAATGACGAACACCGGGGAGCTGTTTTTT
CASSLSVIMTNTGELFF
>TRBJ2-2|TRBV6-6|TRBD1|NA
TGTGCCAGCAGTAGTCAGGGGGCCACGAACACCGGGGAGCTGTTTTTT
CASSSQGATNTGELFF
>TRBJ1-2|TRBV19|NA|NA
TGTGCCAGTAGCAGCGGAGGCTACACCTTC
CASSSGGYTF
>TRBJ2-3|TRBV18|TRBD2|NA
TGTGCCAGCTCATCCCCGTCTAGCGGCTACTCCACAGATACGCAGTATTTT
CASSSPSSGYSTDTQYF
>TRBJ2-4|TRBV15|NA|once
TGTGCCACCAGCAGAGAGTTAGTCGCCAAAAACATTCAGTACTTC
CATSRELVAKNIQYF
>TRBJ1-4|TRBV7-8|TRBD1|few
TGTGCCAGCAGCTACCCCGGGACAGAAAATGAAAAACTGTTTTTT
CASSYPGTENEKLFF
>TRBJ2-3|TRBV4-1|TRBD2|NA
TGCGCCAGCAGCCAATCCCCGCCGGGGGGGGACACAGATACGCAGTATTTT
CASSQSPPGGDTDTQYF
>TRBJ1-4|TRBV18|TRBD1|NA
TGTGCCAGCTCACCTGGGACAGGGGTGGCTGAAAAACTGTTTTTT
CASSPGTGVAEKLFF
>TRBJ1-5|TRBV28|TRBD1|NA
TGTGCCAGCAGTTTTGGACAGGGGTCCAATCAGCCCCAGCATTTT
CASSFGQGSNQPQHF
>TRBJ2-1|TRBV6-5|NA|NA
TGTGCCAGCAGTTCCCCCGGGGATGAGCAGTTCTTC
CASSSPGDEQFF
>TRBJ1-5|TRBV6-6|TRBD1|NA
TGTGCCAGCAGTTATGGGGAAGGACAGGGGATTCAGCCCCAGCATTTT
CASSYGEGQGIQPQHF
>TRBJ1-4|TRBV23-1|NA|NA
TGCGCCAGCAGTCTAAAACAGCTAAAACTGTTTTTT
CASSLKQLKLFF
>TRBJ2-1|TRBV9|NA|NA
TGTGCCAGCAGCGTAGTGTGGGGCCACGGTGAGCAGTTCTTC
CASSVVWGHGEQFF
>TRBJ2-1|TRBV7-2|TRBD1|NA
TGTGCCAGCAGCTTAGGAGGGGGCTCTGAGCAGTTCTTC
CASSLGGGSEQFF
>TRBJ1-5|TRBV29-1|TRBD1|once
TGCAGCGTAGGACAGGGTGTGCATCAGCCCCAGCATTTT
CSVGQGVHQPQHF
>TRBJ2-3|TRBV7-6|NA|NA
TGTGCCAGCAGCTTATTACTAGCCTTCACAGATACGCAGTATTTT
CASSLLLAFTDTQYF
>TRBJ2-5|TRBV19|NA|few
TGTGCCAGTAGTCCCTTAGCGGAACCCGGAGAGACCCAGTACTTC
CASSPLAEPGETQYF
>TRBJ2-2|TRBV7-7|NA|NA
TGTGCCAGCAGCCCTTACAGGGAGAACACCGGGGAGCTGTTTTTT
CASSPYRENTGELFF
>TRBJ1-5|TRBV3-1/TRBV3-2|NA|NA
TGTGCCAGCAGCCAAGATCTTGGAGGGTTAGGCAATCAGCCCCAGCATTTT
CASSQDLGGLGNQPQHF
>TRBJ2-2|TRBV2|NA|NA
TGTGCCAGCAGTGAACAGGGGGTTAACGGGGGATCCGGAGAGCTGTTTTTT
CASSEQGVNGGSGELFF
>TRBJ1-4|TRBV11-2|NA|NA
TGTGCCAGCAGCTTAGGACTTGAAAAACTGTTTTTT
CASSLGLEKLFF
>TRBJ1-1|TRBV2|NA|NA
TGTGCCAGCAGTGTTTCCAGGGGACCCAACACTGAAGCTTTCTTT
CASSVSRGPNTEAFF
>TRBJ1-1|TRBV13|TRBD1|NA
TGTGCCAGCAGCTTACGTCCGCAGGGGGGCACTGAAGCTTTCTTT
CASSLRPQGGTEAFF
>TRBJ1-5|TRBV12-3/TRBV12-4|NA|NA
TGTGCCAGCAGTTTCCTCGGGCAGCCCCAGCATTTT
CASSFLGQPQHF
>TRBJ2-5|TRBV29-1|NA|NA
TGCAGCGTTGAAGTTAGGGGGGGAGAGACCCAGTACTTC
CSVEVRGGETQYF
>TRBJ2-7|TRBV3-1/TRBV3-2|NA|NA
TGTGCCAGCAGCCAAGGGACTGGTCGTCACGAGCAGTACTTC
CASSQGTGRHEQYF
>TRBJ1-6|TRBV27|NA|NA
TGTGCCAGCACACGATTAGACTCCTATAATTCACCCCTCCACTTT
CASTRLDSYNSPLHF
>TRBJ2-6|TRBV18|TRBD1|NA
TGTGCCAGCTCACCTCCCGGGACAGGGGGCTCAGGGGCCAACGTCCTGACTTTC
CASSPPGTGGSGANVLTF
>TRBJ1-4|TRBV28|TRBD1|few
TGTGCCAGCAGGTCCCCGGGACAGGGGGCGACGGAAGAAAAACTGTTTTTT
CASRSPGQGATEEKLFF
>TRBJ2-1|TRBV5-1|TRBD1|NA
TGCGCCAGCAGCGGGAGACAGGGCAACCCCTACAATGAGCAGTTCTTC
CASSGRQGNPYNEQFF
>TRBJ1-2|TRBV9|NA|NA
TGTGCCAGCAGCGTAGTTTGGAGGGTTTACTATGGCTACACCTTC
CASSVVWRVYYGYTF
>TRBJ2-1|TRBV2|TRBD2|NA
TGTGCCAGCAGTGAGGGTGCTAGCGGGGGGCCATCCTACAATGAGCAGTTCTTC
CASSEGASGGPSYNEQFF
>TRBJ1-4|TRBV5-4|TRBD1|NA
TGTGCCAGCAGCACTGACAGGGCTGGGCATGAAAAACTGTTTTTT
CASSTDRAGHEKLFF
>TRBJ1-5|TRBV19|TRBD1|NA
TGTGCCAGTAGTGACACCGGGACAGGGAATCAGCCCCAGCATTTT
CASSDTGTGNQPQHF